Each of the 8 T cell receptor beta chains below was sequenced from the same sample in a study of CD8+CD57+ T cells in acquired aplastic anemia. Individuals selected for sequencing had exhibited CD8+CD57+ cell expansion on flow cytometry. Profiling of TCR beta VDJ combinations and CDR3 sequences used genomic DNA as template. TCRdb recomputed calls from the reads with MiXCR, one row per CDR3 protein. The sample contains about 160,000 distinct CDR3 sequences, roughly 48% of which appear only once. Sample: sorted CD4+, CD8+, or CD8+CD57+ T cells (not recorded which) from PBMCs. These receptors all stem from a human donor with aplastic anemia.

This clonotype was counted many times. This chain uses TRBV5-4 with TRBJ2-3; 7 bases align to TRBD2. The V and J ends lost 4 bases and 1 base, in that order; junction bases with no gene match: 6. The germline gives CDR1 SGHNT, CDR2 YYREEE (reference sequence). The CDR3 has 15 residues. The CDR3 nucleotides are TGTGCCAGCAGCCGGGGAGGGATCGGCACAGATACGCAGTATTTT. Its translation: CASSRGGIGTDTQYF.

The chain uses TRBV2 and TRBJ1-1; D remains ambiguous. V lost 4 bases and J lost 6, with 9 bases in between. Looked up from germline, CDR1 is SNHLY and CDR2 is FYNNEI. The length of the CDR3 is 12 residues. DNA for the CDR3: TGTGCCAGCAGTGTTGAGCAGTCTGAAGCTTTCTTT. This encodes CASSVEQSEAFF.

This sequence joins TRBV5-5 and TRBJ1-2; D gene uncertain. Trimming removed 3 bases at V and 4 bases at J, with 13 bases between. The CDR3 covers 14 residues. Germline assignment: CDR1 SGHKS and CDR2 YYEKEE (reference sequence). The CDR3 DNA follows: TGTGCCAGCAGCTCCCGGGTATTGGGCTATGGCTACACCTTC. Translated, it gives CASSSRVLGYGYTF.

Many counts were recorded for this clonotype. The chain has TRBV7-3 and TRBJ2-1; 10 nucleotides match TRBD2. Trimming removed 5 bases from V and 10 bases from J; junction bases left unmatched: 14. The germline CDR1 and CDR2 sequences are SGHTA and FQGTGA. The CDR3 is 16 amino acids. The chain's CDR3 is CASSPSAGGVTGEQFF. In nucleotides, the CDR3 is TGTGCCAGCAGCCCCTCAGCGGGAGGGGTTACCGGGGAGCAGTTCTTC. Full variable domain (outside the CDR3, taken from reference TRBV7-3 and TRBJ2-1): GAGVSQTPSNKVTEKGKYVELRCDPISGHTALYWYRQSLGQGPEFLIYFQGTGAADDSGLPNDRFFAVRPEGSVSTLKIQRTERGDSAVYLCASSPSAGGVTGEQFFGPGTRLTVL.

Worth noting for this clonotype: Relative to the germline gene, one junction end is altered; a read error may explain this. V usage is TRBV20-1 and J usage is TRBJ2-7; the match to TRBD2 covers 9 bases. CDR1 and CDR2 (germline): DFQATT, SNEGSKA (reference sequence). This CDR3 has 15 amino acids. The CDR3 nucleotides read TGCAGTGCTAGACGGGCTAGCGGGGCCTCCCACGAGCAGTACTTC. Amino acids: CSARRASGASHEQYF.

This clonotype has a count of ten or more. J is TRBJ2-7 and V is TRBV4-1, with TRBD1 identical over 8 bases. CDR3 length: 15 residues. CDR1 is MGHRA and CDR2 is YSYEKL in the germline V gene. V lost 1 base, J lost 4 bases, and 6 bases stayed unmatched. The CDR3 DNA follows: TGCGCCAGCAGCCAAGGGTCAGGGGGCGTATACGAGCAGTACTTC. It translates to CASSQGSGGVYEQYF.

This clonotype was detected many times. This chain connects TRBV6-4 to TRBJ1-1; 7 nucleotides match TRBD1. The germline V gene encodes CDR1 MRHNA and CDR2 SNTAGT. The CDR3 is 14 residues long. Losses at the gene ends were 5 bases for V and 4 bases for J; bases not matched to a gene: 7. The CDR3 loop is CASSSVAGGTEAFF. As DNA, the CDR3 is TGTGCCAGCAGTTCAGTAGCAGGGGGCACTGAAGCTTTCTTT.

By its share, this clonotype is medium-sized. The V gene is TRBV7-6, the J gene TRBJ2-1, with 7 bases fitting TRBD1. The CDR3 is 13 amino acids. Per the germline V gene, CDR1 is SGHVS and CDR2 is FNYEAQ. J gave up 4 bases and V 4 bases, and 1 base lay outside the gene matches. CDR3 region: CASSSGQYNEQFF. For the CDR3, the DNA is TGTGCCAGCAGCTCGGGACAGTACAATGAGCAGTTCTTC.